This TCR beta chain was observed in a study of OX40 agonist ivuxolimab in advanced cancers. Study in general: Ivuxolimab, an antibody that agonizes OX40 (CD134), was administered to the patients.

Regarding this clone: Its antigen is still unknown.

Points from the study as a whole: Determination of antigen specificity was not performed for the expanded peripheral T cells. Among the least clonally expanded were partial responders at 0.1-3.0 mg/kg. Dosing at 0.1 to 3.0 mg/kg was accompanied by clonal expansion of CD4+ and CD8+ blood T cells by week 6.

The V end lost 1 base, the J end lost 5 bases, and 12 bases lay between the germline ends. Germline values: CDR1 SGHTA, CDR2 FQGNSA. The CDR3 spans 15 residues. Clones were read by immunoSEQ multiplex PCR, and TCRdb kept only the in-frame ones, dropping some. Of about 37,000 clones in the sample, 86% were seen once. The chain uses TRBV7-2 and TRBJ2-1; D remains ambiguous. Sequencing was performed on CD4+ or CD8+ T cells sorted from blood, taken in a trial of the OX40 agonist ivuxolimab. This TCR came from an adult with an advanced solid tumor such as melanoma, head and neck, liver or kidney cancer. The CDR3 sequence is CASSLVGGWNNEQFF. CDR3 coding DNA: TGTGCCAGCAGCTTAGTTGGCGGTTGGAACAATGAGCAGTTCTTC. The whole variable domain, remainder taken from reference TRBV7-2 and TRBJ2-1, is GAGVSQSPSNKVTEKGKDVELRCDPISGHTALYWYRQSLGQGLEFLIYFQGNSAPDKSGLPSDRFSAERTGGSVSTLTIQRTQQEDSAVYLCASSLVGGWNNEQFFGPGTRLTVL.